Listed here are 13 T cell receptor beta chains from one sample, sequenced in a study of Ad26.COV2.S vaccination and SARS-CoV-2 variants. TCRdb's table, derived via immunoSEQ multiplex PCR, lists solely in-frame clones and lacks some. The table lists about 87,000 clones, more than 65% of them singletons, with about 17% in the top ten. This sample comprised peripheral blood, obtained after recovery from COVID-19. These receptors were taken from a human donor who had recovered from COVID-19.

The chain links TRBV7-3 to TRBJ2-1; D is undetermined. This CDR3 has 13 amino acids. With 2 bases removed from V and 10 bases from J, the gap between germline ends came to 12 bases. Per the germline V gene, CDR1 is SGHTA and CDR2 is FQGTGA. CDR3 in DNA: TGTGCCAGCAGCTTATCCCCGGACGTAGAGCAGTTCTTC. Its translation: CASSLSPDVEQFF.

The J gene is TRBJ2-1, the V gene TRBV3-1 (or the pseudogene TRBV3-2), with D maybe TRBD1 (5 bases). V was trimmed by 3 bases and J by 6 bases, leaving 15 bases between them. This CDR3 contains 15 residues. Looked up from germline, CDR1 is LGHDT and CDR2 is YNNKEL (reference sequence). CDR3 in amino acids: CASSQSIQVGNEQFF. The CDR3 bases are TGTGCCAGCAGCCAGAGTATACAGGTCGGCAATGAGCAGTTCTTC.

The V and J genes are TRBV5-4 and TRBJ2-7; D gene uncertain. The V and J ends lost 4 bases and 4 bases respectively, with 15 bases between them. CDR1 SGHNT and CDR2 YYREEE come from the germline V gene (reference sequence). The CDR3 length is 14 residues. In nucleotides, the CDR3 is TGTGCCAGCAGCGCCCCGGCCGTACCGTACGAGCAGTACTTC. This sequence encodes CASSAPAVPYEQYF.

This clone has just a few counts. The gene calls are TRBV12-3 or TRBV12-4 and TRBJ2-7, with no clear D. Trimming removed 5 bases at V and 5 bases at J, with 10 bases between. The CDR3 runs to 12 residues. The CDR3: CASSPSQHEQYF. The DNA for the CDR3 is TGTGCCAGCAGTCCCTCCCAACACGAGCAGTACTTC.

This chain uses TRBV6-5 with TRBJ1-2; TRBD1 aligns across 7 bases. V dropped 7 bases and J dropped 0; count of bases not matched to a gene: 8. From germline, CDR1 is MNHEY and CDR2 SVGAGI. The CDR3 sequence is 15 residues long. CDR3 sequence: CASTYGGTANYGYTF. The DNA for the CDR3 is TGTGCCAGCACCTACGGTGGGACAGCTAACTATGGCTACACCTTC.

The chain uses TRBV11-3 and TRBJ2-1, with 7 bases aligning to TRBD2. The CDR3 loop spans 12 amino acids. Trimming cost V 5 bases and J 6 bases; bases outside gene matches: 1. Germline CDR1 and CDR2: SGHNT and YENEEA. CDR3 residues: CASSPSGNEQFF. CDR3 DNA sequence: TGTGCCAGCAGCCCTAGCGGCAATGAGCAGTTCTTC.

The rearrangement uses TRBV27 and TRBJ2-7, with D tentatively TRBD1 (6 bases). The germline gives CDR1 MNHEY, CDR2 SMNVEV (reference sequence). This CDR3 region has 14 residues. V dropped 6 bases and J dropped 3 bases, with 15 bases sitting between them. The CDR3: CASSPGVGGYEQYF. As DNA, the CDR3 is TGTGCCAGCAGCCCAGGGGTTGGCGGCTACGAGCAGTACTTC.

This clone was seen repeatedly, ten times or more. The V call is TRBV11-3, the J call TRBJ1-2; D is possibly TRBD1 (6 bases). CDR1 and CDR2 from the germline V gene are SGHNT and YENEEA. With 3 bases removed from V and 8 bases from J, the gap between germline ends came to 10 bases. This CDR3 is 12 amino acids long. The CDR3 region is CASSLTGRGYTF. DNA of the CDR3: TGTGCCAGCAGCTTGACAGGACGGGGCTACACCTTC.

The chain recombines TRBV7-6 with TRBJ2-1, with unresolved D. Trimming took off 3 bases at V and 6 bases at J, with 12 bases between the two ends. CDR3 length: 14 residues. Germline V gene sequence: CDR1 SGHVS, CDR2 FNYEAQ. CDR3 loop: CASSFGPRVNEQFF. In DNA, the CDR3 is TGTGCCAGCAGCTTTGGTCCTAGAGTCAATGAGCAGTTCTTC.

This chain uses TRBV28 with TRBJ2-1; possible D gene TRBD2, 6 bases. V was clipped by 6 bases and J by 10 bases, with 10 bases between them. Germline loops: CDR1 MDHEN, CDR2 SYDVKM. The CDR3 loop spans 11 amino acids. The CDR3 DNA is TGTGCCAGCAGAGAAGCGGGCGAGCAGTTCTTC. Amino acids: CASREAGEQFF.

The chain is built from TRBV29-1 and TRBJ2-7, with TRBD2 matching over 10 bases. The CDR3 totals 13 residues. Germline V gene lookup returns CDR1 SQVTM and CDR2 ANQGSEA. Trimming cost V 4 bases and J 5 bases; bases outside gene matches: 5. The CDR3 bases are TGCAGCGTTGTGGCTAGCGGGAGTAACGAGCAGTACTTC. Residues: CSVVASGSNEQYF.

The rearrangement uses TRBV20-1 and TRBJ1-2, with 8 bases that match TRBD1. The ends lost 3 bases at V and 4 bases at J; junction bases unmatched: 4. In germline, CDR1 is DFQATT, CDR2 SNEGSKA (reference sequence). The CDR3 extends over 13 amino acids. CDR3 bases: TGCAGTGCTAGTCCCGACAGGGGCTATGGCTACACCTTC. Translation gives CSASPDRGYGYTF.

This clone was seen once. V usage is TRBV28 and J usage is TRBJ2-7; D unclear. V was trimmed by 4 bases and J by 2 bases, leaving 12 bases between them. Looked up from germline, CDR1 is MDHEN and CDR2 is SYDVKM. The CDR3 sequence is 14 residues long. The CDR3 loop is CASSSTNRPYEQYF. The CDR3 DNA follows: TGTGCCAGCAGTTCCACAAACCGCCCCTACGAGCAGTACTTC.